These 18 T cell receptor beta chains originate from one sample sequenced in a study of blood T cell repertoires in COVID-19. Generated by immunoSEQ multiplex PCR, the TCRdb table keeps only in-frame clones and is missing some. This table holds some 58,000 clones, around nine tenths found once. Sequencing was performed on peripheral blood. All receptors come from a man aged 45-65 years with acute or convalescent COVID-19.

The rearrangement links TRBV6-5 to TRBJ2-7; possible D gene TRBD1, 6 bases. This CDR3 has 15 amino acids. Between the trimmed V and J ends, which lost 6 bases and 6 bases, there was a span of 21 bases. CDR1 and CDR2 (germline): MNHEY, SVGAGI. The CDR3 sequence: CASSLPLPDRLEQYF. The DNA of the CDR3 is TGTGCCAGCAGCCTCCCCCTGCCGGACAGACTCGAGCAGTACTTC.

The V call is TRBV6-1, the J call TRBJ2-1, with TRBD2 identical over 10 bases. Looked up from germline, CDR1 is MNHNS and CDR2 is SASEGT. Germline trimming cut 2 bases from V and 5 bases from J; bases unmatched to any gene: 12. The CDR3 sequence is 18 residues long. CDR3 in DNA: TGTGCCAGCAGTGAATTTGCTCTGGTACTAGCGGGAAACAATGAGCAGTTCTTC. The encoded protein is CASSEFALVLAGNNEQFF.

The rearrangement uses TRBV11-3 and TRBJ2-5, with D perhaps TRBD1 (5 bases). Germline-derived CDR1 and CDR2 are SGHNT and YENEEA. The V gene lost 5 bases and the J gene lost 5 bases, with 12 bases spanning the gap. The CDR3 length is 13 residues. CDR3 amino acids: CASSVRVGETQYF. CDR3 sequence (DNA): TGTGCCAGCAGCGTCAGGGTGGGGGAGACCCAGTACTTC.

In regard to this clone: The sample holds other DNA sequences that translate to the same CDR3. In DNA, the CDR3 is TGTGCCAGCAGCCTGACAGGCGGGGGGGATGAAAAACTGTTTTTT. It encodes CASSLTGGGDEKLFF. The chain is built from TRBV5-5 and TRBJ1-4; D perhaps matches TRBD1 (6 bases). Germline V gene data show CDR1 as SGHKS and CDR2 as YYEKEE (reference sequence). The V end was cut by 4 bases, the J end by 6 bases, with 16 bases between. The CDR3 runs to 15 residues.

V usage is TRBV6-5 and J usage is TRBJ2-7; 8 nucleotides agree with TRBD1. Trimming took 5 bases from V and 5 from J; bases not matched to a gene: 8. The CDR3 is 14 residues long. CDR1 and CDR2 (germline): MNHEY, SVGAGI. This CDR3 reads CASSPRTGTHEQYF. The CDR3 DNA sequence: TGTGCCAGCAGTCCTCGGACAGGGACACACGAGCAGTACTTC.

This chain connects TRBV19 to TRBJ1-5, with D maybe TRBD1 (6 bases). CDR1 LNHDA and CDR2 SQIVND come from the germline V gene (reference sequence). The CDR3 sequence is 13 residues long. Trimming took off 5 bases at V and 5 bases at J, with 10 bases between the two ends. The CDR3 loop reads CASSRQADQPQHF. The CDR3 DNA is TGTGCCAGTAGTCGACAGGCTGATCAGCCCCAGCATTTT.

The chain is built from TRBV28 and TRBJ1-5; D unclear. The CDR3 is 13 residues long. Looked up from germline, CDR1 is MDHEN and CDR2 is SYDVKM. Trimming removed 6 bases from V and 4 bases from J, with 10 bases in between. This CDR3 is CASSQTVNQPQHF. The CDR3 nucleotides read TGTGCCAGCAGCCAAACAGTAAATCAGCCCCAGCATTTT.

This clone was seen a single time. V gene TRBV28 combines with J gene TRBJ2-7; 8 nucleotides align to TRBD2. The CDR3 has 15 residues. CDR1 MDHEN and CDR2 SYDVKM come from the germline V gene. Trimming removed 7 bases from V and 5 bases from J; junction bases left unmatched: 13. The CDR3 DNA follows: TGTGCCAGCACGTCAGCGGGAGAGGGGGTCAACGAGCAGTACTTC. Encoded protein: CASTSAGEGVNEQYF.

CDR3 coding DNA: TGCGCCAGCAGTGTCAACACCAATGAGCAGTTCTTC. Its translation: CASSVNTNEQFF. The chain has TRBV10-1 and TRBJ2-1; no firm D call. Germline V CDR1 and CDR2: WNHNN, SYGVQD (reference sequence). The CDR3 sequence is 12 residues long. The V gene lost 4 bases and the J gene lost 6 bases, with 7 bases spanning the gap.

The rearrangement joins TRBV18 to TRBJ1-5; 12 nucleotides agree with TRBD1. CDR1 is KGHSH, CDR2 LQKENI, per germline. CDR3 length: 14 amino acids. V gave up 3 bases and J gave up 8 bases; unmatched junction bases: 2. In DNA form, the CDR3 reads TGTGCCAGCTCACCGGGACAGGGGGCAAAGCCCCAGCATTTT. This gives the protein CASSPGQGAKPQHF. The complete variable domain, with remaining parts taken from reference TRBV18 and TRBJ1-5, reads NAGVMQNPRHLVRRRGQEARLRCSPMKGHSHVYWYRQLPEEGLKFMVYLQKENIIDESGMPKERFSAEFPKEGPSILRIQQVVRGDSAAYFCASSPGQGAKPQHFGDGTRLSIL.

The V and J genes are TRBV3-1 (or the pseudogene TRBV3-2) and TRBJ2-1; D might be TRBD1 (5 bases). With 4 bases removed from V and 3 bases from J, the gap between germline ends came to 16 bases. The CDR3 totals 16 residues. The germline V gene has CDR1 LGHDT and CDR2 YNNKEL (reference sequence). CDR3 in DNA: TGTGCCAGCAGCCTTGATTTAGGGGCCCGCTACAATGAGCAGTTCTTC. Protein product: CASSLDLGARYNEQFF.

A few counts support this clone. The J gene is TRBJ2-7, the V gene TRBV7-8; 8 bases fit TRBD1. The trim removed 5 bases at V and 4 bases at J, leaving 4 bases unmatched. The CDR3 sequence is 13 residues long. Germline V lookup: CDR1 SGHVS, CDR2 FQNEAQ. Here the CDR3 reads CASSQGAYYEQYF. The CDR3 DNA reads TGTGCCAGCAGCCAGGGGGCGTATTACGAGCAGTACTTC.

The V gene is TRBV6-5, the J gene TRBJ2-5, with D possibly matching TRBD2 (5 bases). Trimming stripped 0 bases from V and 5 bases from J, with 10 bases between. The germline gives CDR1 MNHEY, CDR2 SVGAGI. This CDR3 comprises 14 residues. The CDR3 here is CASSYSNWEETQYF. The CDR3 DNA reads TGTGCCAGCAGTTACTCGAACTGGGAGGAGACCCAGTACTTC.

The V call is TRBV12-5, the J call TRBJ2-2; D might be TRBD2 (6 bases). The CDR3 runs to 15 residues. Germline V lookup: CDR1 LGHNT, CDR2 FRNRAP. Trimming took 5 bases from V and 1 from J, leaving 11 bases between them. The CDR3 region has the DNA TGTGCTAGTGGTCCACGGCGGGGGAACACCGGGGAGCTGTTTTTT. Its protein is CASGPRRGNTGELFF.

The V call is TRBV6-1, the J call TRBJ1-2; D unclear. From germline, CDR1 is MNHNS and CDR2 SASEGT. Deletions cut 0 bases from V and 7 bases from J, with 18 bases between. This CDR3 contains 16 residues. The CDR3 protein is CASSEAVGSSEGGYTF. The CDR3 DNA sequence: TGTGCCAGCAGTGAAGCGGTCGGCAGCTCGGAGGGTGGCTACACCTTC.

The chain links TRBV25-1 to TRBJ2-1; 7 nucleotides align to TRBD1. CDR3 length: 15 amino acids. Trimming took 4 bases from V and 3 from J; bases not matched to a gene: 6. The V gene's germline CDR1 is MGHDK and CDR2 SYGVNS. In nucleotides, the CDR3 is TGTGCCAGCAGTGTGACAGGGTCCATCTACAATGAGCAGTTCTTC. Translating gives CASSVTGSIYNEQFF.

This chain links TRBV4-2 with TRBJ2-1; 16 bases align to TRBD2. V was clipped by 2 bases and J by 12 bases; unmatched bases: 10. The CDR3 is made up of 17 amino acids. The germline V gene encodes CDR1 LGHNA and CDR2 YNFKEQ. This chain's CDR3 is CASSQPPGLAGGFAQFF. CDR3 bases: TGTGCCAGCAGCCAACCTCCGGGACTAGCGGGAGGGTTTGCGCAGTTCTTC.

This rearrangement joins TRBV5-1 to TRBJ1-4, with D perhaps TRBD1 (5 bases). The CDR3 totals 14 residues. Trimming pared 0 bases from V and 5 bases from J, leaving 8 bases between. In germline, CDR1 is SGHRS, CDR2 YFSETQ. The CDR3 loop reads CASSLAGQNEKLFF. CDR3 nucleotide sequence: TGCGCCAGCAGCTTGGCAGGGCAAAATGAAAAACTGTTTTTT.